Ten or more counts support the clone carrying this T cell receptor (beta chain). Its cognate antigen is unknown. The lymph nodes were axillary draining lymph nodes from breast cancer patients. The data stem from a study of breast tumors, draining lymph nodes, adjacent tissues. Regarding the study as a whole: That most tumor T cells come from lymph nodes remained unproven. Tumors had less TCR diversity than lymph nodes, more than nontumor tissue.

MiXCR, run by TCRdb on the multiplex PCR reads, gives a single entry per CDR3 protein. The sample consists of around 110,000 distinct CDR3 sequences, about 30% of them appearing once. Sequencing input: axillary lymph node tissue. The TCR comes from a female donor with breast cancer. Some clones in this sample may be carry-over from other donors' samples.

CDR3: CASSYRGGSGGAPETQYF. The CDR3 nucleotides are TGTGCCAGCAGTTACAGGGGGGGCAGCGGGGGGGCCCCGGAGACCCAGTACTTC. The V call is TRBV6-6, the J call TRBJ2-5; 10 bases agree with TRBD2. V shed 2 bases and J 5 bases; nucleotides not matched to a gene: 14. The CDR3 is 18 amino acids. The germline V gene encodes CDR1 MNHNY and CDR2 SVGAGI (reference sequence).